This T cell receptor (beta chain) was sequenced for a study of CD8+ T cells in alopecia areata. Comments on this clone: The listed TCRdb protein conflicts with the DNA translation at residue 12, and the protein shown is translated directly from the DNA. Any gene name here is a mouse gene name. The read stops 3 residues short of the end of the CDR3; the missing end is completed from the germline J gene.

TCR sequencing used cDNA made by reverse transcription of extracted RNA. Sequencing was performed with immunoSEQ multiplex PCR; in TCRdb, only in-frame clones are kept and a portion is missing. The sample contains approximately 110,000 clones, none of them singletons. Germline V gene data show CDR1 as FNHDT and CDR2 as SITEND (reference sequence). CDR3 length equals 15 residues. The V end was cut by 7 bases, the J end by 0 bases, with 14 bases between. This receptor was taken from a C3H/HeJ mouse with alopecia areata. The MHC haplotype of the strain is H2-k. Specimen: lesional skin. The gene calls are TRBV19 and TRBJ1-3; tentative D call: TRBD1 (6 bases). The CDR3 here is CASSSGHHSGNTLYF. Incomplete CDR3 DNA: TGTGCCAGCTCCTCGGGACACCATTCTGGAAATACG.